Listed below are T cell receptor beta chains from one sample, sequenced in a study of T cells in Graves' hyperthyroidism and ophthalmopathy. TCRdb re-analysed the multiplex PCR reads in MiXCR, keeping a single row per CDR3 protein. The sample shows about 710,000 distinct CDR3 sequences, about 15% of them seen only once. The specimen sequenced was blood. The receptor source for this set is a man aged 18 to 30 with Graves' hyperthyroidism. The CDR3 runs from the conserved cysteine through the conserved F or W. A D gene is named only where the DNA matches it firmly. Some rows have no size entry. The others give once, few or many, or a class for an expanded clone.

v_gene: TRBV19; abundance: -; j_gene: TRBJ2-3; d_gene: -; CDR3nt: TGTGCCAGTAGCCACGGAGGTGGGGCAACAGATACGCAGTATTTT; CDR3aa: CASSHGGGATDTQYF
v_gene: TRBV29-1; abundance: -; j_gene: TRBJ2-5; d_gene: -; CDR3nt: TGCAGCGTTGTCGTGGTGACCCAGTACTTC; CDR3aa: CSVVVVTQYF
v_gene: TRBV19; abundance: few; j_gene: TRBJ1-2; d_gene: -; CDR3nt: TGTGCCAGTAGTGCGTCAACAGCAATACTTAATGGCTACACCTTC; CDR3aa: CASSASTAILNGYTF
v_gene: TRBV9; abundance: many; j_gene: TRBJ2-5; d_gene: TRBD2; CDR3nt: TGTGCCAGCAGCCCCGGGACTAGCGGGCTCCAAGAGACCCAGTACTTC; CDR3aa: CASSPGTSGLQETQYF
v_gene: TRBV28; abundance: many; j_gene: TRBJ2-7; d_gene: -; CDR3nt: TGTGCCAGCAGTCCCATCGGGGGGCGGAGCTCCTACGAGCAGTACTTC; CDR3aa: CASSPIGGRSSYEQYF
v_gene: TRBV27; abundance: few; j_gene: TRBJ2-2; d_gene: -; CDR3nt: TGTGCCAGCAGTTTATCTTGGGGTTCCAGTTTTGGAGGGGAGCTGTTTTTT; CDR3aa: CASSLSWGSSFGGELFF
v_gene: TRBV7-8; abundance: -; j_gene: TRBJ1-2; d_gene: -; CDR3nt: TGTGCCAGCAGCTTAGGATTAGGCAGACTCTATGGCTACACCTTC; CDR3aa: CASSLGLGRLYGYTF
v_gene: TRBV7-8; abundance: many; j_gene: TRBJ1-5; d_gene: -; CDR3nt: TGTGCCAGCAGCAAAGGGAGAGATCAGCCCCAGCATTTT; CDR3aa: CASSKGRDQPQHF
v_gene: TRBV28; abundance: many; j_gene: TRBJ2-1; d_gene: -; CDR3nt: TGTGCCAGCAGATCCGGGAACTACAATGAGCAGTTCTTC; CDR3aa: CASRSGNYNEQFF
v_gene: TRBV6-2/TRBV6-3; abundance: few; j_gene: TRBJ1-2; d_gene: -; CDR3nt: TGTGCCAGCAGTTACGGGGTGAGCTATGGCTACACCTTC; CDR3aa: CASSYGVSYGYTF
v_gene: TRBV12-3/TRBV12-4; abundance: many; j_gene: TRBJ2-3; d_gene: TRBD2; CDR3nt: TGTGCCAGCAGTTTATTGGCAAGCGGGAGCGGAGATACGCAGTATTTT; CDR3aa: CASSLLASGSGDTQYF
v_gene: TRBV3-1; abundance: many; j_gene: TRBJ1-1; d_gene: -; CDR3nt: TGTGCCAGCAGCCTGGACGGAATTGAAGCTTTCTTT; CDR3aa: CASSLDGIEAFF
v_gene: TRBV3-1; abundance: many; j_gene: TRBJ2-3; d_gene: -; CDR3nt: TGTGCCAGCAGCCAAATCGGCACAGATACGCAGTATTTT; CDR3aa: CASSQIGTDTQYF
v_gene: TRBV12-3/TRBV12-4; abundance: many; j_gene: TRBJ2-5; d_gene: -; CDR3nt: TGTGCCAGCAGCCTACTTGGTCGTTCGTTTTCATGGGAGACCCAGTACTTC; CDR3aa: CASSLLGRSFSWETQYF
v_gene: TRBV4-2; abundance: few; j_gene: TRBJ1-6; d_gene: -; CDR3nt: TGTGCCAGCAGCCCGTACGGACTGATGAATTCACCCCTCCACTTT; CDR3aa: CASSPYGLMNSPLHF
v_gene: TRBV28; abundance: -; j_gene: TRBJ1-1; d_gene: -; CDR3nt: TGTGCCAGCAGGGGGGGGGACGTGAACACTGAAGCTTTCTTT; CDR3aa: CASRGGDVNTEAFF
v_gene: TRBV11-2; abundance: many; j_gene: TRBJ2-3; d_gene: TRBD2; CDR3nt: TGTGCCAGCAGCCCCGGGGTAGCGGGAGACGGCACAGATACGCAGTATTTT; CDR3aa: CASSPGVAGDGTDTQYF
v_gene: TRBV18; abundance: many; j_gene: TRBJ2-7; d_gene: TRBD1; CDR3nt: TGTGCCAGCTCACCACCGGCCAGGGGGCCTTCCGAGCAGTACTTC; CDR3aa: CASSPPARGPSEQYF
v_gene: TRBV20-1; abundance: many; j_gene: TRBJ2-7; d_gene: -; CDR3nt: TGCAGTGCTAGACCACTCCTCTCCGATACAGTCTACGAGCAGTACTTC; CDR3aa: CSARPLLSDTVYEQYF
v_gene: TRBV4-1; abundance: few; j_gene: TRBJ2-3; d_gene: -; CDR3nt: TGCGCCAGCAGCCAAGATGCTTTAAGGCTGGGGACGCAGTATTTT; CDR3aa: CASSQDALRLGTQYF
v_gene: TRBV10-3; abundance: -; j_gene: TRBJ2-1; d_gene: TRBD1; CDR3nt: TGTGCCATCAGTATAGGACAGGGGACGAACCATGAGCAGTTCTTC; CDR3aa: CAISIGQGTNHEQFF
v_gene: TRBV4-1; abundance: -; j_gene: TRBJ2-1; d_gene: TRBD2; CDR3nt: TGCGCCAGCAGCACCCTAGCGGGAGTTTCAGGTGAGCAGTTCTTC; CDR3aa: CASSTLAGVSGEQFF
v_gene: TRBV28; abundance: -; j_gene: TRBJ2-2; d_gene: -; CDR3nt: TGTGCCTGTGGGCAGGGAGGTTCTGGGGAGCTGTTTTTT; CDR3aa: CACGQGGSGELFF
v_gene: TRBV27; abundance: -; j_gene: TRBJ1-1; d_gene: -; CDR3nt: TGTGCCAGCAGTTTGGAGGGGAGGGCGAACACTGAAGCTTTCTTT; CDR3aa: CASSLEGRANTEAFF
v_gene: TRBV4-1; abundance: -; j_gene: TRBJ2-1; d_gene: -; CDR3nt: TGCGCCAGCAGCCAGGGGGGACAGCCTGGGGATGAGCAGTTCTTC; CDR3aa: CASSQGGQPGDEQFF
v_gene: TRBV20-1; abundance: many; j_gene: TRBJ2-7; d_gene: -; CDR3nt: TGCAGTGCTCTTAACGCCAGGGGAGGGAGGACCGAGCAGTACTTC; CDR3aa: CSALNARGGRTEQYF
v_gene: TRBV3-1; abundance: -; j_gene: TRBJ2-5; d_gene: -; CDR3nt: TGTGCCAGCAGCTTGAGAGCTAAGGGCGAAGAGACCCAGTACTTC; CDR3aa: CASSLRAKGEETQYF